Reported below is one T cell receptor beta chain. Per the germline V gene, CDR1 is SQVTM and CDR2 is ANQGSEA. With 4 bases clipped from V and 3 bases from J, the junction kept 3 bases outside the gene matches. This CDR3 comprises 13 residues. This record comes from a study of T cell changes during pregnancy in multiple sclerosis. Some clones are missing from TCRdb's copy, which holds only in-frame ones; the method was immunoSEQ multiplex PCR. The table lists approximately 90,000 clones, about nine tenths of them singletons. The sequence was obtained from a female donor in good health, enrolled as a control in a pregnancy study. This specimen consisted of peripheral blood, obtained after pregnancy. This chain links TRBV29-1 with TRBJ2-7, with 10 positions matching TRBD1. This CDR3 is CSVAWTGGYEQYF. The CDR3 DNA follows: TGCAGCGTTGCTTGGACAGGGGGCTACGAGCAGTACTTC.